Listed below are T cell receptor beta chains from one sample, sequenced in a study of T-cell memory formation after mild COVID-19. In TCRdb, the 5' RACE reads were re-called with MiXCR into one record per CDR3 protein. The sample includes 400,000 to 500,000 distinct CDR3 sequences, roughly 20% of them seen just once. Source material: PBMCs or a T cell subset sorted from them (not recorded which). Source of these receptors: an adult woman who had mild COVID-19 (a few samples of this study predate the infection). Cell type and time point are not known. CDR3s include the opening cysteine and the closing phenylalanine or tryptophan. The order of the fields is D gene, clone size, J gene, V gene, CDR3 DNA, CDR3 protein. A D gene is named only where the DNA matches it firmly. The listing skips clone size in some rows; elsewhere it reads once, few, many or a size class.

d_gene: .; abundance: .; j_gene: TRBJ1-1; v_gene: TRBV18; CDR3nt: TGTGCCAGCTCACCCAATTGGGGGTCAGACACTGAAGCTTTCTTT; CDR3aa: CASSPNWGSDTEAFF
d_gene: TRBD1; abundance: few; j_gene: TRBJ1-5; v_gene: TRBV6-5; CDR3nt: TGTGCCAGCAGCCGGGGGACAGGCAATCAGCCCCAGCATTTT; CDR3aa: CASSRGTGNQPQHF
d_gene: .; abundance: .; j_gene: TRBJ2-2; v_gene: TRBV5-1; CDR3nt: TGCGCCAGCAGCCCCGGGTGGCAGGGAACAGGTGGAGTGGCCACCGGGGAGCTGTTTTTT; CDR3aa: CASSPGWQGTGGVATGELFF
d_gene: TRBD1; abundance: few; j_gene: TRBJ2-7; v_gene: TRBV12-3/TRBV12-4; CDR3nt: TGTGCCAGCACCACCATTCGGACAGGGGGCTCCTACGAGCAGTACTTC; CDR3aa: CASTTIRTGGSYEQYF
d_gene: .; abundance: few; j_gene: TRBJ2-3; v_gene: TRBV28; CDR3nt: TGTGCCAGCAGTTTATGGTCTAGCGGCACAGATACGCAGTATTTT; CDR3aa: CASSLWSSGTDTQYF
d_gene: .; abundance: few; j_gene: TRBJ2-7; v_gene: TRBV7-2; CDR3nt: TGTGCCAGCAGCTTAGTAGGGGCGGATTACGAGCAGTACTTC; CDR3aa: CASSLVGADYEQYF
d_gene: TRBD2; abundance: few; j_gene: TRBJ2-3; v_gene: TRBV27; CDR3nt: TGTGCCAGCAGAATGCTAGCGGGTTTTTCTGATACGCAGTATTTT; CDR3aa: CASRMLAGFSDTQYF
d_gene: .; abundance: many; j_gene: TRBJ2-5; v_gene: TRBV19; CDR3nt: TGTGCCAGTAGTGGTAACAGTCAAGAGACCCAGTACTTC; CDR3aa: CASSGNSQETQYF
d_gene: TRBD1; abundance: .; j_gene: TRBJ2-5; v_gene: TRBV5-1; CDR3nt: TGCGCCAGCAGCTTCGGACAGGGCCAAGAGACCCAGTACTTC; CDR3aa: CASSFGQGQETQYF
d_gene: .; abundance: .; j_gene: TRBJ2-1; v_gene: TRBV7-2; CDR3nt: TGTGCCAGCAGCTTAAGGTCCGAGCAGTTCTTC; CDR3aa: CASSLRSEQFF
d_gene: .; abundance: few; j_gene: TRBJ2-1; v_gene: TRBV20-1; CDR3nt: TGCAGTGCTAGGGCCACGGGCAGCAACAATGAGCAGTTCTTC; CDR3aa: CSARATGSNNEQFF
d_gene: .; abundance: .; j_gene: TRBJ1-6; v_gene: TRBV5-5; CDR3nt: TGTGCCAGCAGCTTGACGGAATCACCCCTCCACTTT; CDR3aa: CASSLTESPLHF
d_gene: TRBD1; abundance: few; j_gene: TRBJ2-1; v_gene: TRBV2; CDR3nt: TGTGCCAGCAGTTTCAGACAGGGTCCCAACAATGAGCAGTTCTTC; CDR3aa: CASSFRQGPNNEQFF
d_gene: .; abundance: few; j_gene: TRBJ2-5; v_gene: TRBV14; CDR3nt: TGTGCCAGCAGCCAACAACTAGAGACCCAGTACTTC; CDR3aa: CASSQQLETQYF
d_gene: TRBD1; abundance: .; j_gene: TRBJ1-3; v_gene: TRBV4-1; CDR3nt: TGCGCCAGCAGCCAAGATGGTGGGGACAGGGTGTCTGGAAACACCATATATTTT; CDR3aa: CASSQDGGDRVSGNTIYF
d_gene: .; abundance: .; j_gene: TRBJ1-1; v_gene: TRBV11-2; CDR3nt: TGTGCCAGCAGCCTATTTGGAGCTGAAGCTTTCTTT; CDR3aa: CASSLFGAEAFF
d_gene: TRBD2; abundance: .; j_gene: TRBJ2-7; v_gene: TRBV12-3/TRBV12-4; CDR3nt: TGTGCCAGCAATACGGGACTACTAGCTTACGAGCAGTACTTC; CDR3aa: CASNTGLLAYEQYF
d_gene: TRBD1; abundance: .; j_gene: TRBJ1-2; v_gene: TRBV7-3; CDR3nt: TGTGCCAGCAGCTCCCTACCCGGACAGGGAGCAAGCTACACCTTC; CDR3aa: CASSSLPGQGASYTF
d_gene: .; abundance: few; j_gene: TRBJ2-4; v_gene: TRBV5-1; CDR3nt: TGCGCCAGCAGCGAGAGCTTCTCGCAAGGCAAAAACATTCAGTACTTC; CDR3aa: CASSESFSQGKNIQYF
d_gene: .; abundance: few; j_gene: TRBJ1-3; v_gene: TRBV14; CDR3nt: TGTGCCAGCAGCCAAGAAGGTCGGAGTACCACTGGAAACACCATATATTTT; CDR3aa: CASSQEGRSTTGNTIYF
d_gene: TRBD1; abundance: few; j_gene: TRBJ1-1; v_gene: TRBV15; CDR3nt: TGTGCCACCAGCAGAGATCCGGGACAGGAGACTGAAGCTTTCTTT; CDR3aa: CATSRDPGQETEAFF
d_gene: TRBD1; abundance: few; j_gene: TRBJ1-5; v_gene: TRBV10-3; CDR3nt: TGTGCCATCAGTGGGGGACAGAGAAATCAGCCCCAGCATTTT; CDR3aa: CAISGGQRNQPQHF
d_gene: .; abundance: .; j_gene: TRBJ2-3; v_gene: TRBV5-1; CDR3nt: TGCGCCAGCAGTCTAATCGGGAGAACAGATACGCAGTATTTT; CDR3aa: CASSLIGRTDTQYF
d_gene: .; abundance: few; j_gene: TRBJ2-3; v_gene: TRBV11-1; CDR3nt: TGTGCCAGCAGCTCAAGCCTTCCGGATACGCAGTATTTT; CDR3aa: CASSSSLPDTQYF
d_gene: .; abundance: few; j_gene: TRBJ1-2; v_gene: TRBV5-1; CDR3nt: TGCGCCAGCAGCTTGGATCGGGCTGGCTACACCTTC; CDR3aa: CASSLDRAGYTF
d_gene: TRBD2; abundance: few; j_gene: TRBJ2-7; v_gene: TRBV5-1; CDR3nt: TGCGCCAGCAGCTTGGGTTCGACTAGCGGGGCTGAGCAGTACTTC; CDR3aa: CASSLGSTSGAEQYF
d_gene: .; abundance: .; j_gene: TRBJ2-5; v_gene: TRBV10-3; CDR3nt: TGTGCCATCAGACAGGGACTCGAGGGGACCCAGTACTTC; CDR3aa: CAIRQGLEGTQYF
d_gene: TRBD1; abundance: .; j_gene: TRBJ1-2; v_gene: TRBV20-1; CDR3nt: TGCAGTGCTAGAGATCTCGGGGGACAGGGGTGGTATGGCTACACCTTC; CDR3aa: CSARDLGGQGWYGYTF
d_gene: TRBD1; abundance: .; j_gene: TRBJ2-1; v_gene: TRBV28; CDR3nt: TGTGCCAGCAGTCCGCCTCGGGACAGCCACAACAATGAGCAGTTCTTC; CDR3aa: CASSPPRDSHNNEQFF
d_gene: .; abundance: .; j_gene: TRBJ1-4; v_gene: TRBV2; CDR3nt: TGTGCCAGCAGCTTGGGGATGGGTGAAAAACTGTTTTTT; CDR3aa: CASSLGMGEKLFF
d_gene: TRBD2; abundance: few; j_gene: TRBJ2-2; v_gene: TRBV15; CDR3nt: TGTGCCACCAGCATTATGGGAGGGAATGTCGGGCTGTTTTTT; CDR3aa: CATSIMGGNVGLFF
d_gene: .; abundance: few; j_gene: TRBJ2-1; v_gene: TRBV3-1; CDR3nt: TGTGCCAGCAGCCACGGGGCGGAATCCTACAATGAGCAGTTCTTC; CDR3aa: CASSHGAESYNEQFF
d_gene: .; abundance: few; j_gene: TRBJ2-4; v_gene: TRBV4-1; CDR3nt: TGCGCCAGCAGCCAGGGAGGCCTAGCCAAAAACATTCAGTACTTC; CDR3aa: CASSQGGLAKNIQYF
d_gene: .; abundance: few; j_gene: TRBJ2-5; v_gene: TRBV6-5; CDR3nt: TGTGCCAGCAGTTACTTAGTGGGGCAAGAGACCCAGTACTTC; CDR3aa: CASSYLVGQETQYF
d_gene: .; abundance: few; j_gene: TRBJ2-3; v_gene: TRBV7-2; CDR3nt: TGTGCCAGCAGCCGAAAGGTACACGCGACAGATACGCAGTATTTT; CDR3aa: CASSRKVHATDTQYF
d_gene: .; abundance: many; j_gene: TRBJ2-3; v_gene: TRBV20-1; CDR3nt: TGCAGTGCTCCCATGCCAGCAAGCACAGATACGCAGTATTTT; CDR3aa: CSAPMPASTDTQYF
d_gene: TRBD1; abundance: .; j_gene: TRBJ1-6; v_gene: TRBV27; CDR3nt: TGTGCCAGCAGTTTATCCAGGGGGCATTCACCCCTCCACTTT; CDR3aa: CASSLSRGHSPLHF
d_gene: .; abundance: many; j_gene: TRBJ1-1; v_gene: TRBV7-2; CDR3nt: TGTGCCAGCAGCTACAGAATGAACACTGAAGCTTTCTTT; CDR3aa: CASSYRMNTEAFF
d_gene: TRBD1; abundance: .; j_gene: TRBJ1-2; v_gene: TRBV6-5; CDR3nt: TGTGCCAGCCGACATCCTCTGGAGACAGGGCACTACACCTTC; CDR3aa: CASRHPLETGHYTF
d_gene: TRBD2; abundance: .; j_gene: TRBJ2-7; v_gene: TRBV5-1; CDR3nt: TGCGCCAGCAGTCTGGCTAGCGGGACTTATGAGCAGTACTTC; CDR3aa: CASSLASGTYEQYF
d_gene: TRBD2; abundance: few; j_gene: TRBJ2-3; v_gene: TRBV3-1; CDR3nt: TGTGCCAGCAGCCAAGTCGCTACTAGCGGCACAGATACGCAGTATTTT; CDR3aa: CASSQVATSGTDTQYF
d_gene: .; abundance: .; j_gene: TRBJ2-3; v_gene: TRBV7-2; CDR3nt: TGTGCCAGCAGCTTAGCAAAAAGCACAGATACGCAGTATTTT; CDR3aa: CASSLAKSTDTQYF
d_gene: .; abundance: .; j_gene: TRBJ2-2; v_gene: TRBV4-1; CDR3nt: TGCGCCAGCAGCCAGTCGAACAGTGATTCTGGGGAGCTGTTTTTT; CDR3aa: CASSQSNSDSGELFF
d_gene: TRBD1; abundance: .; j_gene: TRBJ1-2; v_gene: TRBV27; CDR3nt: TGTGCCAGCAGTTTCAATACGGACAGGGGCTATGGCTACACCTTC; CDR3aa: CASSFNTDRGYGYTF
d_gene: .; abundance: .; j_gene: TRBJ1-5; v_gene: TRBV5-1; CDR3nt: TGCGCCAGCAGCCCCGAGGGGGGTCGCGTTCAGCCCCAGCATTTT; CDR3aa: CASSPEGGRVQPQHF
d_gene: TRBD1; abundance: .; j_gene: TRBJ1-1; v_gene: TRBV6-5; CDR3nt: TGTGCCAGCAGTCGACAGGGGAATCCCACTGAAGCTTTCTTT; CDR3aa: CASSRQGNPTEAFF
d_gene: .; abundance: few; j_gene: TRBJ2-2; v_gene: TRBV5-6; CDR3nt: TGTGCCAGCAGCTTGGTGGCAGGGTGGCCCGGGGAGCTGTTTTTT; CDR3aa: CASSLVAGWPGELFF
d_gene: TRBD1; abundance: many; j_gene: TRBJ1-2; v_gene: TRBV7-2; CDR3nt: TGTGCCAGCAGACCGACAGGGGGCTACCCGGGCTACACCTTC; CDR3aa: CASRPTGGYPGYTF
d_gene: .; abundance: once; j_gene: TRBJ2-7; v_gene: TRBV7-2; CDR3nt: TGTGCCAGCAGCTTATACCATCCGGAAAGCTCCTACGAGCAGTACTTC; CDR3aa: CASSLYHPESSYEQYF
d_gene: TRBD2; abundance: .; j_gene: TRBJ2-7; v_gene: TRBV15; CDR3nt: TGTGCCACCAGCAACCCTAGTACTAGCGGGGCACAGCAGTACTTC; CDR3aa: CATSNPSTSGAQQYF
d_gene: .; abundance: few; j_gene: TRBJ1-5; v_gene: TRBV29-1; CDR3nt: TGCAGCGTCGGGGACGGGTTATCGCCCCAGCATTTT; CDR3aa: CSVGDGLSPQHF
d_gene: TRBD2; abundance: .; j_gene: TRBJ2-2; v_gene: TRBV10-3; CDR3nt: TGTGCCATCAGTCGGCTAGCGGGCAAGACCGGGGAGCTGTTTTTT; CDR3aa: CAISRLAGKTGELFF
d_gene: .; abundance: few; j_gene: TRBJ1-3; v_gene: TRBV6-5; CDR3nt: TGTGCCAGCAGGTCCAGCTCTGGAAACACCATATATTTT; CDR3aa: CASRSSSGNTIYF
d_gene: .; abundance: .; j_gene: TRBJ1-2; v_gene: TRBV12-3/TRBV12-4; CDR3nt: TGTGCCAGCAGTAGCAGGGGCGGTTCTAACTATGGCTACACCTTC; CDR3aa: CASSSRGGSNYGYTF
d_gene: .; abundance: many; j_gene: TRBJ1-2; v_gene: TRBV7-3; CDR3nt: TGTGCCAGCAGCTTAGGGGGCGCTGGGTATGGCTACACCTTC; CDR3aa: CASSLGGAGYGYTF
d_gene: TRBD1; abundance: .; j_gene: TRBJ2-6; v_gene: TRBV18; CDR3nt: TGTGCCAGCTCACCAGGGACAGGAACCTCTGGGGCCAACGTCCTGACTTTC; CDR3aa: CASSPGTGTSGANVLTF
d_gene: TRBD1; abundance: .; j_gene: TRBJ2-7; v_gene: TRBV7-2; CDR3nt: TGTGCCAGCAGCCCCGACAGGGGACTCCCCTACGAGCAGTACTTC; CDR3aa: CASSPDRGLPYEQYF
d_gene: .; abundance: .; j_gene: TRBJ2-1; v_gene: TRBV4-1; CDR3nt: TGCGCCAGCAGCCCGGATACGGACTCATACAATGAGCAGTTCTTC; CDR3aa: CASSPDTDSYNEQFF